This passage covers 3 T cell receptor beta chains from one sample sequenced in a study of regulatory T cells in long-lasting Graves disease (dated by TCRdb to about 2021). The meaning of the sample's time point label: newly diagnosed GD, antithyroid drugs for less than 3 months. For both TCR sequencing and RNA sequencing, RNA was extracted from PBMCs in TRIzol. Libraries were built with multiplex PCR. Sequencing used an Illumina HiSeq 4000. To build TCR beta libraries, CDR3 regions were amplified by Arm-PCR using iRepertoire HTBI primers. Through fastp at Q25 and MiXCR, TCRdb rebuilt clones from the public reads, retaining in-frame beta chains. For every CDR3 protein sequence, its rows merge into one entry that carries the most common genes and DNA. This sample has some 400,000 distinct CDR3 sequences in its table, and under 15% of those were observed once. The ten largest make up over 15% of the sample.

This sample also appeared in a second study, on T cells in Graves' hyperthyroidism and ophthalmopathy.

The starting material was peripheral blood mononuclear cells (PBMCs), obtained at new diagnosis, from a patient treated with antithyroid drugs. The receptors here all came from a woman in her twenties or thirties with Graves disease. Donor details come from another sample of the same person, matched by shared clones.

Note on this clonotype: A single base separates this from a much larger clone, so it may be a read error. Without the conserved terminal phenylalanine or tryptophan, this CDR3 likely stems from a read error. The rearrangement uses TRBV2 and TRBJ1-2; maybe TRBD1 (5 bases). Looked up from germline, CDR1 is SNHLY and CDR2 is FYNNEI. This CDR3 is built from 15 residues. V dropped 3 bases and J dropped 4 bases, with 15 bases sitting between them. The CDR3 loop reads CASSEESGFLYGYTS. CDR3 in DNA: TGTGCCAGCAGTGAGGAATCAGGGTTTCTCTATGGCTACACCTCC.

A few counts support this clonotype. This sequence joins TRBV7-9 and TRBJ2-5; D not resolved. V lost 2 bases to trimming and J lost 5 bases, with 18 bases between them. The CDR3 runs 16 residues. Germline CDR1 is SEHNR and CDR2 is FQNEAQ (reference sequence). This chain's CDR3 is CASSLLGRRPSETQYF. The CDR3 region has the DNA TGTGCCAGCAGCTTACTAGGACGGAGACCCTCGGAGACCCAGTACTTC.

Many counts were recorded for this clonotype. This chain connects TRBV7-2 to TRBJ2-7; 7 positions agree with TRBD1. This CDR3 contains 13 residues. V was pared by 4 bases and J by 2 bases, with 2 bases of the junction left unmatched. Germline CDR1 reads SGHTA; CDR2 reads FQGNSA. The CDR3 region has the DNA TGTGCCAGCAGCTGGGACAGCCCCTACGAGCAGTACTTC. It encodes CASSWDSPYEQYF.